A selection of T cell receptor beta chains follows, all from one sample in a study of shared clonotypes between healthy human individuals. Sequencing was performed with immunoSEQ multiplex PCR; in TCRdb, only in-frame clones are kept and a portion is missing. The sample carries about a million clones, around three quarters recorded once. The specimen was memory CD4+ T cells from PBMCs. The receptors stem from a man aged 18 to 35 in good health. Some clones in this sample may be carry-over from other donors' samples. The CDR3 runs from the conserved cysteine through the conserved F or W.

TRBV30,15,CAWSVGGRARGELFF
TRBV10-3,15,CAISDRTASTDTQYF
TRBV7-6,15,CASSLGLVDTGELFF
TRBV10-3,15,CAISESTGMYNEQFF
TRBV28,11,CASRDVVEQFF
TRBV2,14,CASNRQGVTDTQYF
TRBV2,15,CASSPEAGVVLEQFF
TRBV11-2,13,CASSLDREREQYF
TRBV29-1,14,CSVEQQANTGELFF
TRBV7-9,12,CASSLDTDTQYF
TRBV28,10,CASRGVEAFF
TRBV19,16,CASSLRQGGGTGELFF
TRBV6-1,15,CASSLSPGPQETQYF
TRBV6-6,15,CASSYSFAGPYEQYF
TRBV27,17,CASSPRQGGIMNTEAFF
TRBV28,14,CASSFGGKRETQYF
TRBV14,15,CASSQEPRGYTEAFF
TRBV14,13,CASSLDRYFEQFF
TRBV18,15,CASSQGTDASYEQYF
TRBV5-1,14,CASSLVGASETQYF
TRBV5-3,16,CARSPGQGRGNTEAFF
TRBV14,13,CASSPAINYGYTF
TRBV10-2,11,CASREGVEAFF
TRBV7-3,16,CASSPGGAGAYNEQFF
TRBV28,14,CASSLNFPNTEAFF
TRBV7-2,13,CASSSGLSPEAFF
TRBV6-1,14,CASSDASADYGYTF
TRBV9,10,CASGNNEQFF
TRBV7-3,15,CASSLRTGRDTEAFF
TRBV5-4,14,CASSLVQGNTEAFF
TRBV30,14,CAWSVNRGPYEQYF
TRBV27,14,CASSLSQWGASAFF
TRBV5-1,13,CASRGGNGYEQYF
TRBV13,14,CASSPGPGGDTQYF
TRBV6-6,13,CASSYSAGDGYTF
TRBV5-1,13,CASRKTGGETQYF
TRBV5-1,15,CASRLDPNRGTEAFF
TRBV19,16,CASSGVHRRVTDTQYF
TRBV9,14,CASSATGSGNTIYF
TRBV2,14,CASSYTDDTGELFF